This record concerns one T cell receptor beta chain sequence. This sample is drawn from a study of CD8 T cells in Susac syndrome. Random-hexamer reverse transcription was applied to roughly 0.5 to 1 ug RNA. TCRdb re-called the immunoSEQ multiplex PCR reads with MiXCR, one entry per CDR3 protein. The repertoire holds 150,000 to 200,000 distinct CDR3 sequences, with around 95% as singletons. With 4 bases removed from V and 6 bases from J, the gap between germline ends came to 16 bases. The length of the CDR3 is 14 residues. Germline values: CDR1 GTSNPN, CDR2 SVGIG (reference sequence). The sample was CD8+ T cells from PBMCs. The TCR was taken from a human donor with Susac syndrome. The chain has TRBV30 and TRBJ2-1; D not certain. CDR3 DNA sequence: TGTGCCTGGAACCTCGGGCTAAAACTCAATGAGCAGTTCTTC. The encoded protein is CAWNLGLKLNEQFF.